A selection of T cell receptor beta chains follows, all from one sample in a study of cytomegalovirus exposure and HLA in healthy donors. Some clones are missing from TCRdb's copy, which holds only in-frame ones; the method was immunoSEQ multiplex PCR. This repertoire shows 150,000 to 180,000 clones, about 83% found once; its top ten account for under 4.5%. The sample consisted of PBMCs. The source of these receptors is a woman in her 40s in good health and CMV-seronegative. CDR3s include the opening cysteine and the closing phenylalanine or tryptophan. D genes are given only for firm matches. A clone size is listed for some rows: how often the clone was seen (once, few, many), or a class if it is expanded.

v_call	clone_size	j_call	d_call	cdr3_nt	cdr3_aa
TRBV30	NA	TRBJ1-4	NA	TGTGCCTGGAGTAAAACGGACCGCCCGGGAGAAAAACTGTTTTTT	CAWSKTDRPGEKLFF
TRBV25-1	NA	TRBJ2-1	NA	TGTGCCAGCAGTGTCCCTGGCAGGGATGAGCAGTTCTTC	CASSVPGRDEQFF
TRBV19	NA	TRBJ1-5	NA	TGTGCCAGTAGTATAGATCCCCCCGGGGTCAATCAGCCCCAGCATTTT	CASSIDPPGVNQPQHF
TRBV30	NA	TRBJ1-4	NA	TGTGCCTGGAGTTCGGTTAGAGAAAAACTGTTTTTT	CAWSSVREKLFF
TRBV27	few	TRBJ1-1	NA	TGTGCCAGCAGGCCCCAGGGGATTGACACTGAAGCTTTCTTT	CASRPQGIDTEAFF
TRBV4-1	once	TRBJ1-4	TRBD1	TGCGCCAGCAGCCTGGTACAGGGGGGCCAGCTGGGTGAAAAACTGTTTTTT	CASSLVQGGQLGEKLFF
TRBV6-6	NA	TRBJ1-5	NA	TGTGCCAGCGCTCGAAGCGGGGGTGGCAATCAGCCCCAGCATTTT	CASARSGGGNQPQHF
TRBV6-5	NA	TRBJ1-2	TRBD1	TGTGCCAGCAGTTACGGGACAGGGGTAAACTATGGCTACACCTTC	CASSYGTGVNYGYTF
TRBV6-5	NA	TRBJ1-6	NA	TGTGCCAGCAGCTCCTGGCAGGATCAATCACCCCTCCACTTT	CASSSWQDQSPLHF
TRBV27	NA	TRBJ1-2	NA	TGTGCCAGCAGTCCGCACGCAGGAACTCTAGGCTACACCTTC	CASSPHAGTLGYTF
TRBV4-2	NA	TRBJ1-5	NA	TGTGCCAGCAGCCAAGAGTACAGTAATCAGCCCCAGCATTTT	CASSQEYSNQPQHF
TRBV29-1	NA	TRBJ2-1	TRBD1	TGCAGCGTTGACGGAGGACAGGGGGTGTTCAATGAGCAGTTCTTC	CSVDGGQGVFNEQFF
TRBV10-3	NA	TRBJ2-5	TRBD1	TGTGCCATAGGGGGCGGGGAGACCCAGTACTTC	CAIGGGETQYF
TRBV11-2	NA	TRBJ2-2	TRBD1	TGTGCCAGCAGCTTAATACAGGGGATGGGGGAGCTGTTTTTT	CASSLIQGMGELFF
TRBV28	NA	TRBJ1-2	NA	TGTGCCAGCAGTTTTTGGGGGGATGGCTACACCTTC	CASSFWGDGYTF
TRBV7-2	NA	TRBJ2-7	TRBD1	TGTGCCAGCAGCCCTCGGGACAGCCACTCGGAGCAGTACTTC	CASSPRDSHSEQYF
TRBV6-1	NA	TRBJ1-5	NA	TGTGCCAGCAGTCAAACAGGTAATAGCAATCAGCCCCAGCATTTT	CASSQTGNSNQPQHF
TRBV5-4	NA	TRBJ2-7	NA	TGTGCCAGCAGCTGGGGGGACCGAGACTCCTACGAGCAGTACTTC	CASSWGDRDSYEQYF
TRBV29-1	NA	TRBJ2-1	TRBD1	TGCAGTGACAGGGAAGGAGGGCAGTTCTTC	CSDREGGQFF
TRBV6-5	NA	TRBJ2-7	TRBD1	TGTGCCAGCAGTTACTCCCCCGGGACAGGGTTTTCGGAGCAGTACTTC	CASSYSPGTGFSEQYF
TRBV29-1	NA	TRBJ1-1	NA	TGCAGCGTCGACGGGTTTTTGAACACTGAAGCTTTCTTT	CSVDGFLNTEAFF
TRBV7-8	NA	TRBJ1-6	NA	TGTGCCAGCAGCCCGCGGTTGGCAGCCTTGAATTCACCCCTCCACTTT	CASSPRLAALNSPLHF
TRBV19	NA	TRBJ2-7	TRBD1	TGTGCCAGTAGTATAGTCGGACAGGGTCCTTACGAGCAGTACTTC	CASSIVGQGPYEQYF
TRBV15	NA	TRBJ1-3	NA	TGTGCCACCAGCAATGAGAGGAGGGCCAGCTCTGGAAACACCATATATTTT	CATSNERRASSGNTIYF
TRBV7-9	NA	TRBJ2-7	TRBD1	TGTGCCAGCAGCTTAGAGACAGGGACCGAGCAGTACTTC	CASSLETGTEQYF
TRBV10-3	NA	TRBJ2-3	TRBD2	TGTGCCATCAACCGAGAAGGGGCGGGAGTTTACACAGATACGCAGTATTTT	CAINREGAGVYTDTQYF
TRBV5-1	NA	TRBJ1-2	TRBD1	TGCGCCAGCAGCCTGGACAGGGGGTATGGCTACACCTTC	CASSLDRGYGYTF
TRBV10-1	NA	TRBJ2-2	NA	TGCGCCAGCTCCCTAGCAAGCGGCACCGGGGAGCTGTTTTTT	CASSLASGTGELFF
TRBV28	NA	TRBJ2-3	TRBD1	TGTGCCAGCAGTTCGGCCGACAGGGGAGATACGCAGTATTTT	CASSSADRGDTQYF
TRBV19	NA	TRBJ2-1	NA	TGTGCCAGCCGGGACACCACGCAGCAGTTCTTC	CASRDTTQQFF
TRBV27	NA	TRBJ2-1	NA	TGTGCCAGCAGTTTTGGGGGGTTCGATGAGCAGTTCTTC	CASSFGGFDEQFF
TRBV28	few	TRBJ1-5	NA	TGTGCCAGCGCGGCGGGCAATCAGCCCCAGCATTTT	CASAAGNQPQHF